This T cell receptor (beta chain) originates from a study of T cells in Graves' hyperthyroidism and ophthalmopathy. Uncontrolled infection, other autoimmune disease, pregnancy and lactation each barred patients from inclusion. The diagnoses drew upon clinical symptoms, serum thyroxine and TRAb, thyroid ultrasound and orbital computed tomography. Fresh peripheral blood, 10 ml, was the source of the PBMCs. The CDR3 extends over 19 amino acids. The V and J ends lost 3 bases and 1 base, in that order; junction bases with no gene match: 14. Amplification targeted TCR beta CDR3 regions from RNA transcripts. HTBI primers drove first-round RT-PCR of the TCR CDR3. Using its own MiXCR run on the multiplex PCR reads, TCRdb lists one record per CDR3 protein. This repertoire shows about 720,000 distinct CDR3 sequences, over 15% found once; its top ten account for over 15%.

The clonotype was recovered from a woman aged 45 to 65 with Graves' hyperthyroidism that later progressed to Graves' ophthalmopathy. Specimen: blood. V and J are TRBV12-3 or TRBV12-4 and TRBJ2-3; 9 bases map to TRBD1. The CDR3 coding sequence is TGTGCCAGCAGTTTCGGATCATACAGGGGGCTTCCTGGCACAGATACGCAGTATTTT. Its translation: CASSFGSYRGLPGTDTQYF.